The T cell receptor beta chain under discussion was sequenced for a study of T cells after posttransplantation cyclophosphamide (dated by TCRdb to about 2016). Describing the broader study: T cell repertoire reconstitution was tracked by TRB sequencing after myeloablative bone marrow transplantation in which posttransplantation cyclophosphamide was used as GVHD prophylaxis. Samples from 30 to 35 PTCy-treated patients, along with samples from around 16 of their related bone marrow donors, underwent antigen receptor sequencing. TRB sequencing was also done on up to 3 additional blood samples from 2 to 5.2 years after transplant in 3 patients, and on pretransplant blood from several patients. Public TRB sequences were searched against a database of over 3,600 sequences associated with responses to pathogens, tumor antigens, self-antigens and alloantigens. Because TRA and TRB clonality were tightly correlated in 8 or 9 samples, subsequent TCR analyses were focused on TRB only. Blood from all 35 or so PTCy patients with 1-year posttransplant specimens was subjected to TRB sequencing.

On the day of marrow donation, related bone marrow donors gave peripheral blood samples. Peripheral blood and bone marrow mononuclear cells were isolated by Ficoll-Hypaque density centrifugation and were cryopreserved. Via the germline V gene, CDR1 is SGHDN and CDR2 FVKESK. Including cysteine and phenylalanine, the CDR3 has 13 amino acids. Only the CDR3 region is kept as DNA, spanning 39 bases read in frame from base 1. TRB sequencing used genomic DNA with the immunoSEQ assay at survey resolution or the hsTCRB kit. The published analysis was carried out like this. The immunoSEQ software handled initial read processing, and the LymphoSeq R package was used for repertoire analyses. Clonality was computed as 1 minus normalized Shannon entropy; Gini coefficient was also calculated for each TRB dataset. To infer phenotypes in unsorted samples, TRB sequences from sorted subsets of the recipient or donor were mapped onto unsorted samples from the same recipient. This is the immuneACCESS table as TCRdb keeps it, with only in-frame sequences that have V and J called. A part of the clones is gone; compared with another copy, unresolved V genes explain less than half, and the rest is unexplained. V, J and clone size are taken as reported in that table, and D and trimming were inferred from the DNA itself. This sample is represented by 40,000 to 45,000 clones, with no singletons among them. The ten largest account for less than 2.5% of the sample.

General conclusions and limits of the study: Across approximately 45 patients, TRB clonality was highly associated with recipient CMV seropositivity and CMV reactivation, and PTCy diversity was similar to diversity in CNI/methotrexate controls. The TRB repertoires of T cells infiltrating skin or GI tract showed only limited overlap with the TRB repertoires of T cells in blood. Donor-recipient similarity was low at 1-2 months but rose over the first year, and later blood repertoires were often dominated by donor CD8+ memory clones.

This clone was detected only a few times. Its antigen is still unknown. Its ends do not fully match the called genes, so a read error is possible. The sequence is built from TRBV14 and TRBJ1-5; TRBD1 is perhaps the D gene, given 5 matching bases. This clonotype originated in a man aged 35 to 55 in good health, CMV-negative, and a related stem cell transplant donor. The material sequenced was PBMCs. The nucleotide sequence reads as follows: TGTGCCAGCGGCCAAGACATCACAGGGCCCCAGCATTTT. This is translated as CASGQDITGPQHF.